A selection of T cell receptor beta chains follows, all from one sample in a study of Ad26.COV2.S vaccination and SARS-CoV-2 variants. Profiled with immunoSEQ multiplex PCR; TCRdb holds only in-frame clones, not every one. Counted here are about 350,000 clones, about 89% occurring once; the ten biggest clones make up approximately 5%. The specimen comprised peripheral blood, sampled in a trial of Ad26.COV2.S vaccine versus placebo. The receptors come from a person aged 18 to 65 who received the Ad26.COV2.S COVID-19 vaccine or a placebo. Each CDR3 is given with its conserved first and last residue. Each record gives: V gene, J gene, clone size, D gene, CDR3 protein, CDR3 DNA. A D gene is named only where the DNA matches it firmly. Size is omitted from some rows. Given values are once, few, many or a class for expanded clones.

>TRBV18|TRBJ2-2|-|TRBD2
CASSPSGRANTGELFF
TGTGCCAGCTCACCCAGCGGGAGGGCGAACACCGGGGAGCTGTTTTTT
>TRBV7-9|TRBJ2-5|-|TRBD1
CASSLVGTGANQETQYF
TGTGCCAGCAGCTTAGTGGGGACAGGGGCGAACCAAGAGACCCAGTACTTC
>TRBV5-8|TRBJ2-5|-|TRBD1
CASSRGQGTRETQYF
TGTGCCAGCAGCAGGGGACAGGGGACGAGGGAGACCCAGTACTTC
>TRBV10-1|TRBJ1-5|-|-
CASSEELLLSNQPQHF
TGCGCCAGCAGTGAAGAACTTTTACTGAGCAATCAGCCCCAGCATTTT
>TRBV18|TRBJ2-3|-|TRBD1
CASSPPGQGVTDTQYF
TGTGCCAGCTCACCCCCGGGACAGGGGGTCACAGATACGCAGTATTTT
>TRBV7-2|TRBJ2-6|-|-
CASSLRGTRTGANVLTF
TGTGCCAGCAGCTTAAGGGGTACAAGGACTGGGGCCAACGTCCTGACTTTC
>TRBV2|TRBJ1-1|once|-
CASIQLPDTEAFF
TGTGCCAGCATACAGTTACCAGACACTGAAGCTTTCTTT
>TRBV11-1|TRBJ2-1|-|TRBD2
CASRPGTSGGARQFF
TGTGCCAGCAGGCCCGGGACTAGCGGGGGGGCTCGGCAGTTCTTC
>TRBV18|TRBJ2-2|-|TRBD2
CASSPLSMTSRTGELFF
TGTGCCAGCTCACCACTGTCGATGACTAGCCGGACCGGGGAGCTGTTTTTT
>TRBV9|TRBJ2-1|-|TRBD2
CASSAGLAGRDEQFF
TGTGCCAGCAGCGCGGGACTAGCGGGACGCGATGAGCAGTTCTTC